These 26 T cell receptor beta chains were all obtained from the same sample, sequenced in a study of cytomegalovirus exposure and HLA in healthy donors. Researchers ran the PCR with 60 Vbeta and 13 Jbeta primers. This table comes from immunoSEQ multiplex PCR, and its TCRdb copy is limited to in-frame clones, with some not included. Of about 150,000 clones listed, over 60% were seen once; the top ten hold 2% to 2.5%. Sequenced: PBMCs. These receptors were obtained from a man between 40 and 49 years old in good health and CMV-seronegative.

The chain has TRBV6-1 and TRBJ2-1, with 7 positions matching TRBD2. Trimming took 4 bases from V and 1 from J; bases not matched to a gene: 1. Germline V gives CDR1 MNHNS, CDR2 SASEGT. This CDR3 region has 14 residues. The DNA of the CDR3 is TGTGCCAGCAGTGGACTAGCATCCTACAATGAGCAGTTCTTC. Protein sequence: CASSGLASYNEQFF.

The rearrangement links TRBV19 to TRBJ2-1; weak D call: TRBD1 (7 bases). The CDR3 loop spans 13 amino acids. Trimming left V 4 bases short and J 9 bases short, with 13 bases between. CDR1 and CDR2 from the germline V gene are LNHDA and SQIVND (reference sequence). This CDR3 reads CASSNSGGIEQFF. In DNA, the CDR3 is TGTGCCAGTAGTAACTCAGGGGGGATTGAGCAGTTCTTC.

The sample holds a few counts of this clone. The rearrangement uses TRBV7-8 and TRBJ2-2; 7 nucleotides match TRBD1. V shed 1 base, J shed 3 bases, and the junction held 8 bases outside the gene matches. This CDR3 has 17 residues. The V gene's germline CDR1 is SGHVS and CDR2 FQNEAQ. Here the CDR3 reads CASSLERQGDDTGELFF. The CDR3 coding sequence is TGTGCCAGCAGCTTAGAGCGTCAGGGGGACGACACCGGGGAGCTGTTTTTT.

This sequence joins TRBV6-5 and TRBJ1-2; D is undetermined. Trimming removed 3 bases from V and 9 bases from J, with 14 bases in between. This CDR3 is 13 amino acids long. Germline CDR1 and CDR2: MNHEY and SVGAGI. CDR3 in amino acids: CASSYSRSCSYTF. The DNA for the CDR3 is TGTGCCAGCAGTTATTCGCGGAGTTGTAGCTACACCTTC.

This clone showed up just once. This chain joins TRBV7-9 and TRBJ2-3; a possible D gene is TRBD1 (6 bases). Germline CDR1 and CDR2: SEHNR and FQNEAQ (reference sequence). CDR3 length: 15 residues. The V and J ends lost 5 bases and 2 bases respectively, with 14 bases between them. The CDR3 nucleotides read TGTGCCAGCAGCCTGGCTGACAGGAACACAGATACGCAGTATTTT. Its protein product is CASSLADRNTDTQYF.

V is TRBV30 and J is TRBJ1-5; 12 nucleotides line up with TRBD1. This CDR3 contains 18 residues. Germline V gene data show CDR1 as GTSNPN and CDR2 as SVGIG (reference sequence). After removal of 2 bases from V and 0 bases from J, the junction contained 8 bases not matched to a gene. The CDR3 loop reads CAWSKGQGAPLSNQPQHF. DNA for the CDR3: TGTGCCTGGAGTAAGGGACAGGGGGCTCCCCTTAGCAATCAGCCCCAGCATTTT.

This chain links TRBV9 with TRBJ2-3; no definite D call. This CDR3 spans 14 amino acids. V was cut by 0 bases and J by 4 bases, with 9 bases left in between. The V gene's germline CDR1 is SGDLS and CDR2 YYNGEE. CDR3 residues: CASSVEVLADTQYF. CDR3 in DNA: TGTGCCAGCAGCGTAGAGGTGCTAGCAGATACGCAGTATTTT.

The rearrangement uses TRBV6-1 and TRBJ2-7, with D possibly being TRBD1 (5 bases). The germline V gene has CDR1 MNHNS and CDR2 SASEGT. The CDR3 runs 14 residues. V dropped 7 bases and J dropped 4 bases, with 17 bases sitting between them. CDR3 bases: TGTGCCAGCACCCAGGGAAAAAAGAGGTACGAGCAGTACTTC. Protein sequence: CASTQGKKRYEQYF.

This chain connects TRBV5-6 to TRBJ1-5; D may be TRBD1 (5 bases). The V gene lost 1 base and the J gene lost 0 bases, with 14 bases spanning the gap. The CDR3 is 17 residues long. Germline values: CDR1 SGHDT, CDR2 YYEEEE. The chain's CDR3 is CASSLWRGPYSNQPQHF. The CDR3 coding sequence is TGTGCCAGCAGCTTGTGGCGGGGACCTTATAGCAATCAGCCCCAGCATTTT.

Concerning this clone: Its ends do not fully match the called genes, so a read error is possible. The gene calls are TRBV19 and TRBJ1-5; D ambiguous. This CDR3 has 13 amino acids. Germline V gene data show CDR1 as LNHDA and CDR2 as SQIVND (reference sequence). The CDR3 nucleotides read TGTGCCAGCGCATCGAGGGCCTCGGAACCCCAGAATTTT. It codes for CASASRASEPQNF.

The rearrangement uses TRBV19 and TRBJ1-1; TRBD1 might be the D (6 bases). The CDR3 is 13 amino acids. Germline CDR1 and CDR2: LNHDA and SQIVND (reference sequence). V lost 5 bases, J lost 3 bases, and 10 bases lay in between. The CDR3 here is CASSGEGDTEAFF. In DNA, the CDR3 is TGTGCCAGTAGTGGTGAGGGGGACACTGAAGCTTTCTTT.

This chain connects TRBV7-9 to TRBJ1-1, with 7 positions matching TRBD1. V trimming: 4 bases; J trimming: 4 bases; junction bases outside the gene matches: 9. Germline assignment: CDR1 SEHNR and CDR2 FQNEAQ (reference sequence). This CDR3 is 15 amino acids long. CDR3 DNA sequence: TGTGCCAGCAGCTCTCGACAGGGAGAGGGCACTGAAGCTTTCTTT. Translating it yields CASSSRQGEGTEAFF.

CDR3 sequence: CASRAQGLDEKLFF. Written as DNA, the CDR3 is TGCGCCAGCAGAGCACAGGGTTTAGATGAAAAACTGTTTTTT. V is TRBV4-1 and J is TRBJ1-4, with D possibly matching TRBD1 (6 bases). Germline values: CDR1 MGHRA, CDR2 YSYEKL. The CDR3 runs 14 residues. V shed 6 bases and J shed 6 bases, with 14 bases lying between them.

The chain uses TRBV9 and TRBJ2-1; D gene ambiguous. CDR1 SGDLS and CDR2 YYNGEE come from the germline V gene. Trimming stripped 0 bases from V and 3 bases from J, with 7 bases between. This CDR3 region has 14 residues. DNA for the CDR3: TGTGCCAGCAGCGTAGAACTATTCTACAATGAGCAGTTCTTC. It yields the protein CASSVELFYNEQFF. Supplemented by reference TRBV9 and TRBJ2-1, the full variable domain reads DSGVTQTPKHLITATGQRVTLRCSPRSGDLSVYWYQQSLDQGLQFLIQYYNGEERAKGNILERFSAQQFPDLHSELNLSSLELGDSALYFCASSVELFYNEQFFGPGTRLTVL.

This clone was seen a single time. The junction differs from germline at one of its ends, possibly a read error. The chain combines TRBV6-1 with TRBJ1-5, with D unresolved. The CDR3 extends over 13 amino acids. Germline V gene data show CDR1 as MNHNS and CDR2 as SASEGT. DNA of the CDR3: TGTGCCAGCAGTTCGGGAGAGCCTCAGGCCCAGCATTTT. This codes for CASSSGEPQAQHF.

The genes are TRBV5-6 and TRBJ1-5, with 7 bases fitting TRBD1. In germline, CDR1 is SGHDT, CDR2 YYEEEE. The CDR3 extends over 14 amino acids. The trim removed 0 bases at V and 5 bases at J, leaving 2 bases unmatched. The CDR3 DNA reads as TGTGCCAGCAGCTTGGGGGACAGCTATCAGCCCCAGCATTTT. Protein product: CASSLGDSYQPQHF. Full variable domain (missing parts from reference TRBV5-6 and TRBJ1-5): DAGVTQSPTHLIKTRGQQVTLRCSPKSGHDTVSWYQQALGQGPQFIFQYYEEEERQRGNFPDRFSGHQFPNYSSELNVNALLLGDSALYLCASSLGDSYQPQHFGDGTRLSIL.

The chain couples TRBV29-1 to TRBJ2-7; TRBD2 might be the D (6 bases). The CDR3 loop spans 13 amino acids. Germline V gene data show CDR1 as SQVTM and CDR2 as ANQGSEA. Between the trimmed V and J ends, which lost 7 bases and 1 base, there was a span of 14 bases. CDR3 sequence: CSARDSESYEQYF. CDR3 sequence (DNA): TGCAGCGCACGGGACTCCGAATCCTACGAGCAGTACTTC.

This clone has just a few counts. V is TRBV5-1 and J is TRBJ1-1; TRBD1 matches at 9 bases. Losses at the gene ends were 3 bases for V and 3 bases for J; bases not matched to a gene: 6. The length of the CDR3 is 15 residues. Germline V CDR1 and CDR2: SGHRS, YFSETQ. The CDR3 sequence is CASSWGQGWYTEAFF. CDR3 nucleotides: TGCGCCAGCAGCTGGGGACAGGGATGGTACACTGAAGCTTTCTTT.

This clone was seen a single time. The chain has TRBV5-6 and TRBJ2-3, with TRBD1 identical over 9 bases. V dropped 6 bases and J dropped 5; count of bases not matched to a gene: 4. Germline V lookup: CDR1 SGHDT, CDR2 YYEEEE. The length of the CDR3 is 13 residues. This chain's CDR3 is CASTTTGGDTQYF. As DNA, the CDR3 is TGTGCCAGCACCACGACAGGGGGAGATACGCAGTATTTT.

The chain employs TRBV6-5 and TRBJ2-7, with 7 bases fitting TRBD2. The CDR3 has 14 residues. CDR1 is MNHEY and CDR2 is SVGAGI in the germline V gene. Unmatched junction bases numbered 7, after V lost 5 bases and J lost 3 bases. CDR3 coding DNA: TGTGCCAGCAGTAGGGAGGGACGGCACTACGAGCAGTACTTC. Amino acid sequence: CASSREGRHYEQYF.

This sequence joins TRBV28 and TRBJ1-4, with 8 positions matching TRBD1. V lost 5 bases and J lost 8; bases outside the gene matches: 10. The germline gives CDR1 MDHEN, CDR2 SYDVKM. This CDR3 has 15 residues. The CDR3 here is CASSTRGRGLEKLFF. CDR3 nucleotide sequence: TGTGCCAGCAGTACTAGGGGCAGGGGGCTAGAAAAACTGTTTTTT.

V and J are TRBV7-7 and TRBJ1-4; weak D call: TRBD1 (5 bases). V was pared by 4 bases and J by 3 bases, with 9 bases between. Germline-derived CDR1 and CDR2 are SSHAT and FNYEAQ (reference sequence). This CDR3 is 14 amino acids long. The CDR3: CASSSQGPNEKLFF. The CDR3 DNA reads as TGTGCCAGCAGCTCTCAGGGTCCTAATGAAAAACTGTTTTTT.

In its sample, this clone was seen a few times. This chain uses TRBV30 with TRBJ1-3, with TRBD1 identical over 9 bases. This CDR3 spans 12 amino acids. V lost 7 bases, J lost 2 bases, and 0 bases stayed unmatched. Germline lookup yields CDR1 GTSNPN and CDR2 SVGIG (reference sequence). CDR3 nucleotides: TGTGCCTACAGGGGGCCTGGAAACACCATATATTTT. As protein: CAYRGPGNTIYF.

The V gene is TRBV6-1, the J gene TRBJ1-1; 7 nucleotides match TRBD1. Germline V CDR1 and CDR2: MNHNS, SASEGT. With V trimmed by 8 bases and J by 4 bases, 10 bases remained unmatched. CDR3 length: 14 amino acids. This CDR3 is CASLRRGLVTEAFF. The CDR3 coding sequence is TGTGCCAGCTTAAGAAGGGGGCTAGTCACTGAAGCTTTCTTT.

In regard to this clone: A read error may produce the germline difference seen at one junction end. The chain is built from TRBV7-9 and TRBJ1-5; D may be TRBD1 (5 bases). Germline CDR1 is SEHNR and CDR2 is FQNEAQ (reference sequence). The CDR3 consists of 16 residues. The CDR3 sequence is CASSSADSYSNQPQNF. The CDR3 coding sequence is TGTGCCAGCAGCTCAGCTGACAGCTATAGCAATCAGCCCCAGAATTTT.

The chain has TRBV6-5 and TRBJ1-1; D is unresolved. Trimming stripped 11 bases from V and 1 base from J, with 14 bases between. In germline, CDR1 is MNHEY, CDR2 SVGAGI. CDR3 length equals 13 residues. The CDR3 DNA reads TGTGCCGCGGTGGATAACCCGAACACTGAAGCTTTCTTT. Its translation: CAAVDNPNTEAFF.